This TCR beta chain was recorded in a study of cytomegalovirus exposure and HLA in healthy donors. This clone was counted a single time. Clones were sequenced by immunoSEQ multiplex PCR, and TCRdb holds only the in-frame ones, with some missing. The repertoire includes about 140,000 clones, about 90% of them detected once, and over 6.5% sits in the top ten. The sequence was obtained from a woman aged 18-29 years in good health and CMV-seropositive. The sequenced material came from PBMCs.

The CDR3, as DNA: TGTGCCAGCAAAGTTCTAGCGGAAGAGACCCAGTACTTC. Translation gives CASKVLAEETQYF. This chain links TRBV28 with TRBJ2-5; 7 positions agree with TRBD2. CDR1 is MDHEN, CDR2 SYDVKM, per germline. The CDR3 length is 13 residues. The V and J ends lost 7 bases and 3 bases, in that order; junction bases with no gene match: 5.